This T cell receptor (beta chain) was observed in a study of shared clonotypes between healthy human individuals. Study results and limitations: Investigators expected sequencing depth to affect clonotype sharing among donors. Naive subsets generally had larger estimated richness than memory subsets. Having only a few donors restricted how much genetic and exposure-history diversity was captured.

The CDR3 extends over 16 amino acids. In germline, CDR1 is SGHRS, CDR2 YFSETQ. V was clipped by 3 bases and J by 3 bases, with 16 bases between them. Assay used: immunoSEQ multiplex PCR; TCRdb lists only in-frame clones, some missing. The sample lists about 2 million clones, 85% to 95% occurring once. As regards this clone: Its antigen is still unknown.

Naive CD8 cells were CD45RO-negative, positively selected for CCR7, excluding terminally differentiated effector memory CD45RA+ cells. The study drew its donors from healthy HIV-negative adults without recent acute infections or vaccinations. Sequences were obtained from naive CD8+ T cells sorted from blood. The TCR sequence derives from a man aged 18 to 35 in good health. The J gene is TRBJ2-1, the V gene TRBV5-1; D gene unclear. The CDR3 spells CASSSSPNQIYNEQFF. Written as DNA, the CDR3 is TGCGCCAGCAGCTCTTCTCCGAATCAAATCTACAATGAGCAGTTCTTC.